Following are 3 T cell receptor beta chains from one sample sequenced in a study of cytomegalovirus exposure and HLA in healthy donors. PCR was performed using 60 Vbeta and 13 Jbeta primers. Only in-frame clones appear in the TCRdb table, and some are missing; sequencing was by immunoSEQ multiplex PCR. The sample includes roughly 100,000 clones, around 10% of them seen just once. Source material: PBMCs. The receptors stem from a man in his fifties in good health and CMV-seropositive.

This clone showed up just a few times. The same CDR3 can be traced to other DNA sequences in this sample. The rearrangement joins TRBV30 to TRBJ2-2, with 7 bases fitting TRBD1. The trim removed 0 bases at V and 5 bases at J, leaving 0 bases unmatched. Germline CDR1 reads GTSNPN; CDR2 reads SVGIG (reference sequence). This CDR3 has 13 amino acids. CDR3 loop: CAWSVQGTGELFF. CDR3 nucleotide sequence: TGTGCCTGGAGTGTACAGGGGACCGGGGAGCTGTTTTTT.

Written as DNA, the CDR3 is TGTGCCAGCAGTCGCCGACAGGGGGCCCCTGGACCCCAGCATTTT. This encodes CASSRRQGAPGPQHF. The chain couples TRBV6-5 to TRBJ1-5; 10 nucleotides align to TRBD1. CDR1 is MNHEY and CDR2 is SVGAGI in the germline V gene. This CDR3 is built from 15 residues. Germline trimming cut 5 bases from V and 10 bases from J; bases unmatched to any gene: 11.

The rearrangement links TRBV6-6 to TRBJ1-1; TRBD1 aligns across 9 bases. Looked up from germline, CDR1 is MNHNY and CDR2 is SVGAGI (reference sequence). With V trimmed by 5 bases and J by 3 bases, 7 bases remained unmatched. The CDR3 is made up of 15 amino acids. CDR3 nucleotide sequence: TGTGCCAGCAGTAAACAGGGACAGGGTGACACTGAAGCTTTCTTT. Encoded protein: CASSKQGQGDTEAFF.